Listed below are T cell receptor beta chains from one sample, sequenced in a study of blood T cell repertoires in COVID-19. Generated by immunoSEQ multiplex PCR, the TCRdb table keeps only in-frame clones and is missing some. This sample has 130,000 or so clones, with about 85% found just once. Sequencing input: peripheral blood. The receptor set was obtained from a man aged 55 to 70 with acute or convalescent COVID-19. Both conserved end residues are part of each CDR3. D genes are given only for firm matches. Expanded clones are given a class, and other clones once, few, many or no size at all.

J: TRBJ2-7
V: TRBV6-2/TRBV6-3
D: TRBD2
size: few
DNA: TGTGCCAGCAGCCCCCTCAACGGGAGGGACGAGCAGTACTTC
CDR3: CASSPLNGRDEQYF

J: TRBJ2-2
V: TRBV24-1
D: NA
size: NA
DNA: TGTGCCACCAGTGATCGAGGGAACGGGGAGCTGTTTTTT
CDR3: CATSDRGNGELFF

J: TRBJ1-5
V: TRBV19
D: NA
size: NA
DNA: TGTGCCAGTAGTCTAACAGGGCTTAGGTGGCCCCAGCATTTT
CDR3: CASSLTGLRWPQHF

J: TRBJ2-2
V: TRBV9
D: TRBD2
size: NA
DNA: TGTGCCAGCAGCGCTCTCGTGAACAGCGGGAGAGGGGGAACCGGGGAGCTGTTTTTT
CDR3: CASSALVNSGRGGTGELFF

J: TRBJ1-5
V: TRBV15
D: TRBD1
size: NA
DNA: TGTGCCACCAGCAGAGCACAGGGGGGCGTGGAGCCCCAGCATTTT
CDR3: CATSRAQGGVEPQHF

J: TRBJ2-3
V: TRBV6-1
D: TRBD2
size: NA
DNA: TGTGCCAGCAGTGCGACTAGCGGGAGAAAGTCAGATACGCAGTATTTT
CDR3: CASSATSGRKSDTQYF

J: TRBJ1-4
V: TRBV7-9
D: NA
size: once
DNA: TGTGCCAGCAGCTTAGGGGCAGGGGCTATGAATGAAAAACTGTTTTTT
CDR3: CASSLGAGAMNEKLFF

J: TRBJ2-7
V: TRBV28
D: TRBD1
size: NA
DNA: TGTGCCAGCCTCCCCGGACAGGCCGCCTACGAGCAGTACTTC
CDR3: CASLPGQAAYEQYF

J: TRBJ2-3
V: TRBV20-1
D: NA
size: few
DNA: TGCAGTGCTAGAGCGGGAGATACGCAGTATTTT
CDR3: CSARAGDTQYF

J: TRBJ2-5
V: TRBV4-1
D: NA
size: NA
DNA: TGCGCCAGCAGCCAGAGTTATGGGGCGGTAGAGACCCAGTACTTC
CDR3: CASSQSYGAVETQYF

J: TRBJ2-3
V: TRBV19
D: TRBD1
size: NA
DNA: TGTGCCAGCCGCGGGACAGGGGGCGGCCGTGGTTACACAGATACGCAGTATTTT
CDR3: CASRGTGGGRGYTDTQYF

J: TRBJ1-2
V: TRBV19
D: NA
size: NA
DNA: TGTGCCAGTAGCCAACCGTACAGAGCTAACTATGGCTACACCTTC
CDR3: CASSQPYRANYGYTF

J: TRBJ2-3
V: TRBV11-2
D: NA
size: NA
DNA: TGTGCCAGCAGCCCGGGACATAGGGGAGATACGCAGTATTTT
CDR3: CASSPGHRGDTQYF